This T cell receptor beta chain was captured by sequencing in a study of identical twins. Findings and caveats of the study: Out-of-frame TCR alpha sharing observed in monozygotic twins exceeded model estimates. For cord blood, abundant beta clonotypes had fewer insertions, unlike memory repertoires, which showed none.

In this sample, this clonotype turned up a few times. Its antigen remains unknown. The CDR3 contains 13 residues. Per the germline V gene, CDR1 is MNHEY and CDR2 is SMNVEV (reference sequence). With 9 bases removed from V and 0 bases from J, the gap between germline ends came to 9 bases. Healthy Caucasian donors formed the entire cohort. The cDNA had a unique molecular identifier and a template-switch universal primer site. TCRdb re-called the 5' RACE reads through MiXCR, storing one row per CDR3 protein. This table holds 420,000 or so distinct CDR3 sequences, approximately 17% found once. The TCR sequence derives from a man in his fifties or sixties in good health. The material sequenced was naive T cells sorted from blood. The V call is TRBV27, the J call TRBJ1-5; possible D gene TRBD1, 5 bases. CDR3 nucleotide sequence: TGTGCCAGTGGACAATATAGCAATCAGCCCCAGCATTTT. It yields the protein CASGQYSNQPQHF.